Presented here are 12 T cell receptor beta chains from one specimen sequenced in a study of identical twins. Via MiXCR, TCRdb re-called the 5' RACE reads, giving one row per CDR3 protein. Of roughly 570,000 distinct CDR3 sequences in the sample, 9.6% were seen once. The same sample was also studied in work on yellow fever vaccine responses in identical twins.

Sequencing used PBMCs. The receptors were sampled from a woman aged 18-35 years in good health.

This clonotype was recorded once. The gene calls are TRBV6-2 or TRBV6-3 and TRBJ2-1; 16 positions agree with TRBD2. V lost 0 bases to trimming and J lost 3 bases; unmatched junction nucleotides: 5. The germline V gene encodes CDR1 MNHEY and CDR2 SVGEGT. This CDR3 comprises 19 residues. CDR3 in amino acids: CASSYSRGTSGRDYNEQFF. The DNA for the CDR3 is TGTGCCAGCAGTTACTCAAGGGGGACTAGCGGGAGGGACTACAATGAGCAGTTCTTC.

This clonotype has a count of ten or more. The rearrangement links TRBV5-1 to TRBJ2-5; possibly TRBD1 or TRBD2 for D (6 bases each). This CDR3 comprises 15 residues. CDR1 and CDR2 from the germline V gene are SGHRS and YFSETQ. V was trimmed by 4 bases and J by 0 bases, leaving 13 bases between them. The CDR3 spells CASSLRGPNQETQYF. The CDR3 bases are TGCGCCAGCAGCCTCCGGGGGCCTAACCAAGAGACCCAGTACTTC.

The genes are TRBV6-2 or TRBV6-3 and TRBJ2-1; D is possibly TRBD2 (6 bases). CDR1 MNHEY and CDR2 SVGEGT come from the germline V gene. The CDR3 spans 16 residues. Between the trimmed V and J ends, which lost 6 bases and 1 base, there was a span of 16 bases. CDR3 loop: CASRDPSEGSYNEQFF. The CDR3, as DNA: TGTGCCAGCAGGGACCCTTCGGAGGGGTCCTACAATGAGCAGTTCTTC.

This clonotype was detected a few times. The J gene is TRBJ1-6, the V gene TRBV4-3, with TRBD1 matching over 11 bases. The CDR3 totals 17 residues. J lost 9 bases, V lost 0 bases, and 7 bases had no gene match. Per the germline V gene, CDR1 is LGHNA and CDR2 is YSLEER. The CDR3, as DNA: TGCGCCAGCAGCCAAGATCTGGGGACAGGGGGTCGTTCACCCCTCCACTTT. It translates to CASSQDLGTGGRSPLHF.

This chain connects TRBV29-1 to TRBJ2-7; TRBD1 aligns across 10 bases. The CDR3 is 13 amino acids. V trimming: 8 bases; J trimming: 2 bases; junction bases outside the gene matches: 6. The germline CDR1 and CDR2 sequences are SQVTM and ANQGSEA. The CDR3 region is CSIRTGGTYEQYF. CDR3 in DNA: TGCAGCATCCGGACAGGGGGTACCTACGAGCAGTACTTC.

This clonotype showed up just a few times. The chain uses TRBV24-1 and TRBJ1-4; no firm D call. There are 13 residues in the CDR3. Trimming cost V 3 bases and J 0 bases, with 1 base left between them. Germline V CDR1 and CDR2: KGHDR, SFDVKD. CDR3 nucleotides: TGTGCCACCAGTGATCCAACTAATGAAAAACTGTTTTTT. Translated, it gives CATSDPTNEKLFF.

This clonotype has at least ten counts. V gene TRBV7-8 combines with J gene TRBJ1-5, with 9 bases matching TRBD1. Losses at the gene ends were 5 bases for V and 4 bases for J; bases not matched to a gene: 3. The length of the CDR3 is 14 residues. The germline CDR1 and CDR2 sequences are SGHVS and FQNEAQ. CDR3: CASSAGTGNQPQHF. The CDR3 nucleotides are TGTGCCAGCAGCGCCGGGACAGGGAATCAGCCCCAGCATTTT.

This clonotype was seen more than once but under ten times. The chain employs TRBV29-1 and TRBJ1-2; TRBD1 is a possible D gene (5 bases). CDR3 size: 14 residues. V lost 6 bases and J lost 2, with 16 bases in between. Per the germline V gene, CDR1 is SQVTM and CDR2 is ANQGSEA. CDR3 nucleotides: TGCAGCGTCCCCAGGCCAGGGTCAAACTATGGCTACACCTTC. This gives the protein CSVPRPGSNYGYTF. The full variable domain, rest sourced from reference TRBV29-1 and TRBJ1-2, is SAVISQKPSRDICQRGTSLTIQCQVDSQVTMMFWYRQQPGQSLTLIATANQGSEATYESGFVIDKFPISRPNLTFSTLTVSNMSPEDSSIYLCSVPRPGSNYGYTFGSGTRLTVV.

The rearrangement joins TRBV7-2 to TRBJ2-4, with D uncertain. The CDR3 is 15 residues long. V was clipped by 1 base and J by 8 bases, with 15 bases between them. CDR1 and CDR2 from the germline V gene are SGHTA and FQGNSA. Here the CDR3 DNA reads TGTGCCAGCAGCTTAGATCATCGCAAGCTTTACATTCAGTACTTC. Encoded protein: CASSLDHRKLYIQYF.

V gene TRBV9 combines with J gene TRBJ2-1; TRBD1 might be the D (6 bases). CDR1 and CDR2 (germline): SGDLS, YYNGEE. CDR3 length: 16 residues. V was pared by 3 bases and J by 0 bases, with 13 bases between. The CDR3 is CASSAGTGSSYNEQFF. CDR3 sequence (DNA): TGTGCCAGCAGCGCCGGAACAGGGAGCTCCTACAATGAGCAGTTCTTC. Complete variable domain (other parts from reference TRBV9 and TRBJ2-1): DSGVTQTPKHLITATGQRVTLRCSPRSGDLSVYWYQQSLDQGLQFLIQYYNGEERAKGNILERFSAQQFPDLHSELNLSSLELGDSALYFCASSAGTGSSYNEQFFGPGTRLTVL.

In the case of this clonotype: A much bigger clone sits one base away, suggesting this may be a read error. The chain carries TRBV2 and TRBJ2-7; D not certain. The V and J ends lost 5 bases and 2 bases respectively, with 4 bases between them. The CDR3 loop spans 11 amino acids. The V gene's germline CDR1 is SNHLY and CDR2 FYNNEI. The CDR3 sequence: CASSIAYEQYF. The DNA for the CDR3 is TGTGCCAGCAGTATCGCCTACGAGCAGTACTTC.

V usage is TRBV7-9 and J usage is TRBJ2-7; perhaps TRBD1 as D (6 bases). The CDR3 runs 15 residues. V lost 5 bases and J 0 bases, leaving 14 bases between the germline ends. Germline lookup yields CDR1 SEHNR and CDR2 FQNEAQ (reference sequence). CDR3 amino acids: CASSNRDTISYEQYF. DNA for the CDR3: TGTGCCAGCAGCAACCGGGACACCATCTCCTACGAGCAGTACTTC.